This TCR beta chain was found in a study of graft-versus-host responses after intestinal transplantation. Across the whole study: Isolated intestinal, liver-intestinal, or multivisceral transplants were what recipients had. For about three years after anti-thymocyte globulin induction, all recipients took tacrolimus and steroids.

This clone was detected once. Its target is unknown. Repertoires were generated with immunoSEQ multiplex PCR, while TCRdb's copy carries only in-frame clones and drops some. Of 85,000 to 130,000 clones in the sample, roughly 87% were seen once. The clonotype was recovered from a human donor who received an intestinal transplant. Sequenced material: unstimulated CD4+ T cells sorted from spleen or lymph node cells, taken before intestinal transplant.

The DNA of the CDR3 is TGTGCCAGCAGTCGAGACACGCGGGGGGAGACCCAGTACTTC. Protein: CASSRDTRGETQYF. The rearrangement joins TRBV2 to TRBJ2-7; the match to TRBD2 covers 7 bases. Judging by the DNA end, TRBJ2-5 fits better; the J call may be wrong. Germline-derived CDR1 and CDR2 are SNHLY and FYNNEI. This CDR3 is built from 14 residues.